This entry features one TCR beta chain sequence. This sample was included in a study of CD8 T cells in Susac syndrome. Overall study: Patients with Susac syndrome were therapy-naive, on corticosteroids, or on intravenous immunoglobulin alone at the time that blood was drawn.

Sequencing of TCR beta drew on CD8+ and CD4+ T cells from blood. Recently defined diagnostic criteria classed the Susac syndrome patients as definite or probable. TEMRA cells were FACS-enriched, while CD8+ and CD4+ T cells were negatively isolated. V lost 5 bases and J lost 8; bases outside the gene matches: 8. In germline, CDR1 is SGHVS, CDR2 FQNEAQ. The CDR3 contains 16 residues. With random hexamers, 0.5 to 1 ug RNA was reverse transcribed. TCRdb re-derived calls from the immunoSEQ multiplex PCR reads in MiXCR, one entry per CDR3 protein. The data contain some 99,000 distinct CDR3 sequences, roughly 94% of them singletons.

The sample was CD4+ T cells from PBMCs. This chain connects TRBV7-8 to TRBJ1-6; 11 positions match TRBD1. The receptor was derived from a human donor with Susac syndrome. The CDR3 sequence: CASSRIGQGAYSPLHF. The CDR3 DNA follows: TGTGCCAGCAGCCGCATAGGACAGGGGGCTTATTCACCCCTCCACTTT.